This TCR beta chain was sequenced during a study of blood T cell repertoires in COVID-19. The method was immunoSEQ multiplex PCR; TCRdb's version includes in-frame clones alone and lacks a portion of them. The sample records 300,000 to 450,000 clones, about 90% being singletons. CDR3 length: 18 residues. After removal of 3 bases from V and 2 bases from J, the junction contained 9 bases not matched to a gene. Germline-derived CDR1 and CDR2 are SGHDN and FVKESK. The sequencing input was peripheral blood. The chain couples TRBV14 to TRBJ2-3; the match to TRBD2 covers 12 bases. This receptor was obtained from a woman in her fifties or sixties with COVID-19, enrolled during active disease. CDR3 sequence: CASSQRLAGAALTDTQYF. In nucleotides, the CDR3 is TGTGCCAGCAGCCAGCGACTAGCGGGGGCCGCACTCACAGATACGCAGTATTTT.